This T cell receptor (beta chain) was profiled in a study of T cell responses to AZD1222 COVID-19 vaccine. The CDR3 is 15 amino acids. V gave up 7 bases and J gave up 2 bases, with 18 bases separating them. Germline V CDR1 and CDR2: MNHEY, SVGAGI. Generated by immunoSEQ multiplex PCR, the TCRdb table keeps only in-frame clones and is missing some. The table includes 110,000 to 150,000 clones, 90% to 95% detected once. This chain links TRBV6-5 with TRBJ2-7, with D maybe TRBD2 (5 bases). The sequence derives from an adult who had recovered from COVID-19. The input for sequencing was peripheral blood, taken after recovery from COVID-19. Written as DNA, the CDR3 is TGTGCCAGCATCACCCAAGGAGACTACACCTACGAGCAGTACTTC. Translating it yields CASITQGDYTYEQYF.